What follows are 5 T cell receptor beta chains derived from one specimen sequenced in a study of blood T cell repertoires in COVID-19. The repertoire was sequenced with immunoSEQ multiplex PCR; TCRdb's copy has only in-frame clones and lacks some. The sample lists 300,000 to 400,000 clones, roughly 90% seen once, with about 0.93% in the top ten. Sequencing was performed on PBMCs or T cells enriched from blood (not recorded which). These receptor sequences come from a woman younger than 45 who had recovered from COVID-19.

The chain couples TRBV2 to TRBJ2-7; 8 bases map to TRBD1. Germline CDR1 SNHLY, CDR2 FYNNEI. The CDR3 loop spans 14 amino acids. The V gene end was trimmed by 7 bases and the J gene end by 5 bases; junction bases not matched to a gene: 10. The CDR3 nucleotides are TGTGCCAGCACTCAACAGGGGGAGATCCACGAGCAGTACTTC. Amino acid sequence: CASTQQGEIHEQYF.

This clone was observed a handful of times. CDR3 protein: CASSGRYRDTKNYGYTF. The DNA of the CDR3 is TGTGCCAGCAGCGGTAGATACCGGGACACGAAAAACTATGGCTACACCTTC. This rearrangement joins TRBV21-1 to TRBJ1-2; the table's D call, TRBD1, has no DNA check behind it. TRBV21-1 is recorded as a pseudogene. The CDR3 consists of 17 residues.

The CDR3 reads CASIQDRGRGIQYF. CDR3 sequence (DNA): TGTGCCAGCATTCAGGACAGGGGGAGGGGCATTCAGTACTTC. This sequence joins TRBV6-5 and TRBJ2-4, with TRBD1 identical over 10 bases. Losses at the gene ends were 7 bases for V and 9 bases for J; bases not matched to a gene: 9. Germline CDR1 MNHEY, CDR2 SVGAGI. This CDR3 region has 14 residues.

The genes are TRBV4-1 and TRBJ1-6; the match to TRBD1 covers 8 bases. This CDR3 is built from 16 residues. Trimming at V came to 0 bases and at J to 2 bases, leaving 0 bases not matched to a gene. Germline V gene sequence: CDR1 MGHRA, CDR2 YSYEKL. CDR3 sequence: CASSQEQGAYNSPLHF. The CDR3 DNA sequence: TGCGCCAGCAGCCAAGAACAGGGGGCCTATAATTCACCCCTCCACTTT.

The chain employs TRBV28 and TRBJ1-3; 7 bases are shared with TRBD1. J was trimmed by 8 bases and V by 0 bases; bases with no gene match: 10. CDR1 is MDHEN, CDR2 SYDVKM, per germline. CDR3 length: 16 amino acids. The CDR3 reads CASSLWGDSSEDTIYF. DNA of the CDR3: TGTGCCAGCAGTTTATGGGGGGACAGTTCTGAGGACACCATATATTTT.